The 27 T cell receptor beta chains presented below share a single source sample, sequenced in a study of immune characterization of retroperitoneal liposarcoma. TCRdb recomputed calls from the PCR reads with MiXCR, one row per CDR3 protein. There are fewer than 2,000 distinct CDR3 sequences in the sample; 25% to 30% occur only once, and about a sixth lies in the top ten. The sequenced material came from tumor tissue. These receptor sequences come from a female donor with retroperitoneal liposarcoma.

This clonotype is classed as medium-sized. The chain recombines TRBV7-2 with TRBJ2-1; D possibly corresponds to TRBD1 (5 bases). The DNA end lines up better with TRBJ2-7; the J call may be wrong. The CDR3 has 15 residues. Looked up from germline, CDR1 is SGHTA and CDR2 is FQGNSA. The CDR3 DNA sequence: TGTGCCAGCAGCCCCCCAGGGAACCTATACAATGAGCAGTACTTC. Translation gives CASSPPGNLYNEQYF.

This clonotype was recorded once. The CDR3: CASSPSSDEQFF. The CDR3 nucleotides are TGTGCCAGCAGCCCATCTAGCGACGAGCAGTTCTTC. The V call is TRBV3-1, the J call TRBJ2-1; tentatively, D is TRBD2 (6 bases). Trimming shortened V by 4 bases and J by 10 bases, and 11 bases separated the two germline ends. There are 12 residues in the CDR3. Germline CDR1 reads LGHDT; CDR2 reads YNNKEL (reference sequence).

Details on this clonotype: The junction does not match germline at one end; this may be a read error. The CDR3 DNA reads TGTGCCAGCAGTGAACGCCTAGCGGGATTTCTGTACTTC. This codes for CASSERLAGFLYF. The V call is TRBV6-1, the J call TRBJ2-1; 9 positions agree with TRBD2. The germline gives CDR1 MNHNS, CDR2 SASEGT. CDR3 length equals 13 residues.

CDR3 DNA sequence: TGTGCCAGCAGTGATGGGACAGGGGGTCACAATGAGCAGTACTTC. This translates into CASSDGTGGHNEQYF. V gene TRBV6-1 combines with J gene TRBJ2-1; TRBD1 aligns across 11 bases. The J call may be mistaken, given a closer DNA end match to TRBJ2-7. Germline values: CDR1 MNHNS, CDR2 SASEGT. The CDR3 is made up of 15 amino acids.

This clonotype rates as large. The rearrangement joins TRBV6-1 to TRBJ2-1, with D possibly TRBD2 on 5 matching bases. Germline V gene data show CDR1 as MNHNS and CDR2 as SASEGT. Trimming pared 6 bases from V and 13 bases from J, leaving 31 bases between. The CDR3 is 17 residues long. The CDR3 spells CASRAYSGLEAKNIQFF. CDR3 sequence (DNA): TGTGCCAGCAGGGCCTACTCCGGACTCGAGGCCAAAAACATTCAGTTCTTC.

Regarding this clonotype: One junction end does not reproduce the germline sequence, and a read error may be involved. V and J are TRBV7-7 and TRBJ2-4; 10 bases are a match to TRBD1. The DNA matches TRBJ2-5 better at its end, which makes the J call doubtful. This CDR3 region has 16 residues. Germline loops: CDR1 SSHAT, CDR2 FNYEAQ (reference sequence). The CDR3 nucleotides are TGTGCTAGCAGCCAAAGATACATGGGACAGGGGGAGACCCAGTACTTC. Its translation: CASSQRYMGQGETQYF.

J is TRBJ2-1 and V is TRBV6-5; 10 positions agree with TRBD2. The CDR3 is made up of 15 amino acids. Per the germline V gene, CDR1 is MNHEY and CDR2 is SVGAGI. V shed 4 bases, J shed 7 bases, and the junction held 7 bases outside the gene matches. Here the CDR3 reads CASSSPSGSVNEQFF. CDR3 nucleotides: TGTGCCAGCAGTTCCCCTAGCGGGAGTGTGAATGAGCAGTTCTTC.

This clonotype is large. The rearrangement uses TRBV7-6 and TRBJ2-1; 10 bases line up with TRBD2. The CDR3 length is 15 residues. Germline V gives CDR1 SGHVS, CDR2 FNYEAQ. V lost 5 bases, J lost 5 bases, and 6 bases stayed unmatched. The CDR3 spells CASSPRTSGNNEQFF. CDR3 nucleotides: TGTGCCAGCAGCCCTCGGACTAGCGGCAACAATGAGCAGTTCTTC.

This clonotype was counted many times. The rearrangement joins TRBV6-1 to TRBJ1-5, with 10 bases identical to TRBD1. The CDR3 extends over 14 amino acids. The germline V gene encodes CDR1 MNHNS and CDR2 SASEGT. The V segment lost 9 bases and the J segment 5 bases; nucleotides outside the gene matches: 7. The chain's CDR3 is CASKTGGPHQPQHF. DNA of the CDR3: TGTGCCAGTAAGACAGGGGGCCCGCATCAGCCCCAGCATTTT.

CDR3 loop: CSARTSTDTQYF. In DNA, the CDR3 is TGCAGTGCTAGGACCAGCACAGATACGCAGTATTTT. J is TRBJ2-3 and V is TRBV20-1; no firm D call. Trimming pared 3 bases from V and 0 bases from J, leaving 4 bases between. Germline lookup yields CDR1 DFQATT and CDR2 SNEGSKA (reference sequence). There are 12 residues in the CDR3.

In nucleotides, the CDR3 is TGTGCCATCCGCGGAGGGGGGGACGAGCAGTACTTC. This codes for CAIRGGGDEQYF. The chain uses TRBV11-3 and TRBJ2-1; the D gene is possibly TRBD2 (7 bases). The J call is doubtful: the DNA matches TRBJ2-7 better. The CDR3 sequence is 12 residues long. Germline assignment: CDR1 SGHNT and CDR2 YENEEA.

This clonotype is medium-sized within its sample. The chain uses TRBV7-2 and TRBJ2-7; 9 positions match TRBD2. Germline trimming cut 3 bases from V and 1 base from J; bases unmatched to any gene: 1. Germline CDR1 and CDR2: SGHTA and FQGNSA. The CDR3 is 14 residues long. CDR3 loop: CASSFSGGSYEQYF. The CDR3 DNA is TGTGCCAGCAGCTTTAGCGGGGGATCCTACGAGCAGTACTTC.

This clonotype counts as medium-sized. V and J are TRBV7-2 and TRBJ2-3; 7 positions match TRBD1. Trimming removed 2 bases from V and 2 bases from J; junction bases left unmatched: 4. Germline-derived CDR1 and CDR2 are SGHTA and FQGNSA. The CDR3 contains 15 residues. The CDR3 loop reads CASSLRGQATDTQYF. The CDR3 bases are TGTGCCAGCAGCTTAAGGGGGCAAGCCACAGATACGCAGTATTTT.

A single count supports this clonotype. Likely a read error: the CDR3 ends without its conserved phenylalanine or tryptophan. The chain's CDR3 is CASSLVGWEQYL. The DNA for the CDR3 is TGTGCCAGCAGCTTAGTAGGGTGGGAGCAGTATTTG. V and J are TRBV7-2 and TRBJ2-3, with D unresolved. Deletions cut 1 base from V and 11 bases from J, with 10 bases between. The CDR3 sequence is 12 residues long. Germline lookup yields CDR1 SGHTA and CDR2 FQGNSA.

By frequency in the sample, this clonotype is large. The chain uses TRBV6-1 and TRBJ2-1; 7 positions agree with TRBD1. The closer fit of TRBJ2-7 to the DNA end suggests the J call may be wrong. Germline CDR1 is MNHNS and CDR2 is SASEGT. This CDR3 has 17 amino acids. CDR3 sequence reads: CASPDRSGGKAYNEQYF. The DNA for the CDR3 is TGTGCCAGCCCCGATCGTTCAGGGGGTAAGGCCTACAATGAGCAGTACTTC.

By sample share, this clonotype is medium-sized. The rearrangement joins TRBV12-3 or TRBV12-4 to TRBJ2-1, with a weak D call TRBD2 (5 bases). The CDR3 length is 17 residues. Trimming took 1 base from V and 0 from J, leaving 13 bases between them. The CDR3 is CASSLGDSASSYNEQFF. CDR3 bases: TGTGCCAGCAGTTTAGGGGATAGCGCCAGCTCCTACAATGAGCAGTTCTTC.

In this sample, this clonotype is medium-sized (0.01 to 0.1%). The CDR3 DNA reads TGTGCCAGCAGTGAAAGGGGGACAGAGCAGTTCTTC. The encoded protein is CASSERGTEQFF. This sequence joins TRBV6-1 and TRBJ2-1; weak D call: TRBD1 (6 bases). This CDR3 has 12 amino acids. The V end was cut by 2 bases, the J end by 10 bases, with 9 bases between. CDR1 is MNHNS, CDR2 SASEGT, per germline.

This clonotype is labeled as medium-sized (0.01 to 0.1%). The chain combines TRBV5-1 with TRBJ2-5; the D is unclear. The germline V gene has CDR1 SGHRS and CDR2 YFSETQ. The CDR3 consists of 13 residues. Trimming took 0 bases from V and 5 from J, leaving 8 bases between them. CDR3 DNA sequence: TGCGCCAGCAGCTTGGACGACTCCGAGACCCAGTACTTC. Protein product: CASSLDDSETQYF.

This clonotype is medium-sized within its sample. This may come from a read error, since a much larger clone is one base off. V is TRBV27 and J is TRBJ2-1; D is perhaps TRBD2 (5 bases). Near its end, the DNA agrees better with TRBJ2-7, so the J call may be wrong. Germline CDR1 MNHEY, CDR2 SMNVEV (reference sequence). The length of the CDR3 is 15 residues. The CDR3 loop reads CASSFQLVVYNEQYF. CDR3 sequence (DNA): TGTGCCAGCAGTTTTCAACTAGTGGTATACAATGAGCAGTACTTC.

The chain carries TRBV6-9 and TRBJ2-1; no reliable D call. This CDR3 has 12 residues. From germline, CDR1 is MNHGY and CDR2 SVAAGI. V shed 5 bases and J shed 10 bases, with 12 bases lying between them. The CDR3 nucleotides read TGTGCCAGCAGTGAATGGGTCTACGAGCAGTTCTTC. Translating gives CASSEWVYEQFF.

The sample holds a few counts of this clonotype. Since a much larger clone is just one base distant, this may be a read error. The chain is built from TRBV7-6 and TRBJ2-1, with 7 positions matching TRBD1. The DNA end lines up better with TRBJ2-7; the J call may be wrong. The CDR3 consists of 13 residues. Germline-derived CDR1 and CDR2 are SGHVS and FNYEAQ. CDR3 sequence: CASSQDRFGEQYF. The CDR3 DNA reads as TGTGCTAGCAGCCAGGACAGGTTCGGTGAGCAGTACTTC.

This chain connects TRBV6-1 to TRBJ1-2, with 9 positions matching TRBD1. CDR1 is MNHNS, CDR2 SASEGT, per germline. This CDR3 is built from 14 residues. V lost 5 bases to trimming and J lost 7 bases; unmatched junction nucleotides: 8. Written as DNA, the CDR3 is TGTGCCAGCAGTCCACAGGGGGCGCATTTTGGCTACACCTTC. It specifies CASSPQGAHFGYTF.

This clonotype is labeled as medium-sized. This may be a read error, as it is one base from a much larger clone. The V and J genes are TRBV27 and TRBJ2-1; 7 nucleotides line up with TRBD1. Germline loops: CDR1 MNHEY, CDR2 SMNVEV (reference sequence). The CDR3 consists of 13 residues. V lost 7 bases, J lost 10 bases, and 10 bases stayed unmatched. The CDR3 coding sequence is TGTGCCAGCATCGGGACAGTCTCCTACGAGCAGTTCTTC. Protein sequence: CASIGTVSYEQFF.

This clonotype ranks as medium-sized (0.01 to 0.1%). V is TRBV11-3 and J is TRBJ2-1; perhaps D is TRBD1 or TRBD2 (5 bases each). The V end was cut by 4 bases, the J end by 0 bases, with 10 bases between. The CDR3 runs 15 residues. Germline CDR1 reads SGHNT; CDR2 reads YENEEA. CDR3 sequence reads: CASSSSGSSYNEQFF. The CDR3 coding sequence is TGTGCCAGCAGCTCATCAGGGAGCTCCTACAATGAGCAGTTCTTC.

This clonotype was counted a few times. DNA of the CDR3: TGTGCCACCAGCGCCCTAGGACCCGGGGAGCTGTTTTTT. Translating it yields CATSALGPGELFF. The chain carries TRBV24-1 and TRBJ2-2; D is unresolved. The CDR3 covers 13 residues. The V end lost 7 bases, the J end lost 6 bases, and 11 bases lay between the germline ends. Looked up from germline, CDR1 is KGHDR and CDR2 is SFDVKD.

The rearrangement uses TRBV29-1 and TRBJ2-3; D gene uncertain. V lost 2 bases and J lost 5, with 2 bases in between. The CDR3 covers 10 residues. Germline CDR1 SQVTM, CDR2 ANQGSEA. The CDR3 region is CSVELDTQYF. The CDR3 region has the DNA TGCAGCGTTGAATTAGATACGCAGTATTTT.

By proportion, this clonotype is medium-sized. V usage is TRBV7-8 and J usage is TRBJ2-1, with 9 bases lining up with TRBD1. The CDR3 is 14 residues long. J was trimmed by 4 bases and V by 7 bases; bases with no gene match: 5. Germline assignment: CDR1 SGHVS and CDR2 FQNEAQ. In DNA form, the CDR3 reads TGTGCCAGCACCGCCGGGACAGGGTACAATGAGCAGTTCTTC. Its protein product is CASTAGTGYNEQFF.